This section outlines one TCR beta chain sequence together with its context. Its antigen is currently not known. Per-nucleotide qualities are absent, and no much larger clonotype sits a single base away. The immunoSEQ Assay, a bias-controlled multiplex PCR, was used to amplify TCRbeta CDR3 regions from genomic DNA. The source study handled its data this way. Within the assay, amplification of reference gene primers was used to estimate how many nucleated cells each sample contained. To quantify the absolute abundance of each unique TCRbeta CDR3 rearrangement, sequence reads were collapsed and filtered. For each sample, productive Simpson clonality was calculated as the square root of Simpson's diversity index over productive rearrangements. The source is immuneACCESS, and TCRdb retained only in-frame sequences with V and J called. Part of the clones is not carried over; for the studies checked, unresolved V genes explain less than half of this, and the remainder is unexplained. D and trimming were read from the DNA, whereas the V and J calls and clone size are those reported in that table. This sample comprises under 250,000 clones, over 80% of them detected only once. Around 27% of the sample lies in the top ten.

Trimming removed 1 base from V and 7 bases from J, leaving 7 bases between the germline ends. CDR1 and CDR2 (SEHNR, FQNEAQ) derive from the germline V gene (reference sequence). Measured from the cysteine to the phenylalanine, the CDR3 is 12 residues long. The only DNA kept is the CDR3, 36 bases in frame from the first base. The collaborating institutions used their own protocols to collect whole blood in K2EDTA tubes. Collaborator samples were shipped for TCRbeta analysis as frozen whole blood, isolated PBMCs, or DNA extracted from either sample type. This record comes from a study of blood T cell repertoires in COVID-19 (dated by TCRdb to about 2020). Regarding the complete study: The collaborator samples originated in the United States, Italy and Spain and spanned the acute and convalescent phases of COVID-19. The material from the prospective study consisted of cDNA or gDNA derived from T cells, B-cell-depleted T cells, or PBMCs. Deeply sampled blood TCRbeta repertoires from subjects exposed to, actively infected with, or recovered from COVID-19 were included in the dataset. The repertoires were released in a freely available public database intended as a resource for research on the immune response to SARS-CoV-2. The samples were drawn from the first 160 participants of the ongoing ImmuneRACE study and from 1,254 subjects provided by 6 global collaborators. A de-identified subject ID, COVID-19 status, age in years and sex were almost always included in the sample metadata. Where available, HLA class I and class II types were obtained from metadata supplied by the sample provider rather than from assay-based typing.

Broader findings and caveats from the paper: The quantity of clinical and demographic metadata differed by source and by participant and was supplied without curation.

Source material: peripheral blood. The rearranged chain carries TRBV7-9 and TRBJ1-2; the D gene is perhaps TRBD1, on 5 matching bases. This TCR was sampled from a man aged 35 to 55 with acute or convalescent COVID-19. Read as DNA, the sequence is TGTGCCAGCAGCTTAGACCAGGGTGGCTACACCTTC. This yields the protein CASSLDQGGYTF.